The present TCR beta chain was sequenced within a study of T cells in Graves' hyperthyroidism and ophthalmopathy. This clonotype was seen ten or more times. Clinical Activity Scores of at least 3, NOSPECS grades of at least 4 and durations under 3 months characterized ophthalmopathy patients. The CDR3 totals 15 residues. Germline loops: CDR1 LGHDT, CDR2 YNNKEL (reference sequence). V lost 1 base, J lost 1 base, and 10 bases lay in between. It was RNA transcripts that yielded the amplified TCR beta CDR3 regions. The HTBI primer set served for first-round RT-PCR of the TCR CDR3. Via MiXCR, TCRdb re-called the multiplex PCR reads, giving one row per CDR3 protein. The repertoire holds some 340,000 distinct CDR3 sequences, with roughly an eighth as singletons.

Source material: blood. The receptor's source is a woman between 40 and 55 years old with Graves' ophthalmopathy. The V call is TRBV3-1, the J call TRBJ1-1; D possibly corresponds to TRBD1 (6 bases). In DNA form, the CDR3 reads TGTGCCAGCAGCCAAGGTCAGGGGAGGAACACTGAAGCTTTCTTT. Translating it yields CASSQGQGRNTEAFF.